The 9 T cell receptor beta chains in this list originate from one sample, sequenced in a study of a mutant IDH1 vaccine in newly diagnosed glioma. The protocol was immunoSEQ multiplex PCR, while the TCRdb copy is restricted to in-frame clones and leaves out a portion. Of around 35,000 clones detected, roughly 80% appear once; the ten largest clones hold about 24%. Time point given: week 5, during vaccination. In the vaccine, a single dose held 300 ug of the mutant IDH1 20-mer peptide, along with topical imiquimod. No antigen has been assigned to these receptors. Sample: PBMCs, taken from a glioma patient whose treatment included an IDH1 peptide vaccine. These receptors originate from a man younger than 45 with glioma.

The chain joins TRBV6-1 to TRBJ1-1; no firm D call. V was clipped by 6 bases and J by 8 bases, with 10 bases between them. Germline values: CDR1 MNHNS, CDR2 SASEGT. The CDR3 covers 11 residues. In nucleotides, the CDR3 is TGTGCCAGCAGGAAGCAAAACGAAGCTTTCTTT. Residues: CASRKQNEAFF.

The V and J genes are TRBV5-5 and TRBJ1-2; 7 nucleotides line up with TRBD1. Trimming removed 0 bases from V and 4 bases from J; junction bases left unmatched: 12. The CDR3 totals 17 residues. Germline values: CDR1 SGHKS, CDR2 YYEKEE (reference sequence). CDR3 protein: CASSLAPTTDRAYGYTF. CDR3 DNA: TGTGCCAGCAGCTTGGCCCCCACCACTGACAGGGCCTATGGCTACACCTTC.

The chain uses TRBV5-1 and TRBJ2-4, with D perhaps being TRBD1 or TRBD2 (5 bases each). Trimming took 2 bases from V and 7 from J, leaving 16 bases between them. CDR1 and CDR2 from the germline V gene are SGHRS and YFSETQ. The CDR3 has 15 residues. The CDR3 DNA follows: TGCGCCAGCAGCTTTGGGCTTTCCCGGGGCAACATTCAGTACTTC. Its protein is CASSFGLSRGNIQYF.

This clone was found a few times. The CDR3 reads CASSFLFSGTGGHSNQPQHF. The CDR3 region has the DNA TGTGCCAGCAGCTTCCTTTTCTCCGGGACAGGGGGACATAGCAATCAGCCCCAGCATTTT. The chain links TRBV28 to TRBJ1-5, with 11 nucleotides matching TRBD1. This CDR3 has 20 residues. CDR1 and CDR2 from the germline V gene are MDHEN and SYDVKM. Unmatched junction bases numbered 16, after V lost 6 bases and J lost 0 bases.

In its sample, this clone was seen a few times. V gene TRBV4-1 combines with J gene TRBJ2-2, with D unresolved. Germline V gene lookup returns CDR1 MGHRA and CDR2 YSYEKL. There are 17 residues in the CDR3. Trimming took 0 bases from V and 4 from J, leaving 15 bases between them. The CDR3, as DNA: TGCGCCAGCAGCCAAGAACCTCTAGGGCCTAGCACCGGGGAGCTGTTTTTT. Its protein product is CASSQEPLGPSTGELFF.

The CDR3 loop is CASSSLSHRDTEAFF. In DNA, the CDR3 is TGCGCCAGCAGCTCTCTCTCCCACCGGGACACTGAAGCTTTCTTT. This chain joins TRBV5-1 and TRBJ1-1; D not certain. The CDR3 totals 15 residues. Germline V gene lookup returns CDR1 SGHRS and CDR2 YFSETQ. V lost 3 bases to trimming and J lost 3 bases, with 15 bases between them.

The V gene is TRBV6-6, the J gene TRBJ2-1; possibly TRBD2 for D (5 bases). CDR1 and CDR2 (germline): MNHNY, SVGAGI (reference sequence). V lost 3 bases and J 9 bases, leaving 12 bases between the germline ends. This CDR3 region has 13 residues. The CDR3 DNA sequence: TGTGCCAGCAGTTATGGAAGAGAGGGTGAGCAGTTCTTC. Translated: CASSYGREGEQFF.

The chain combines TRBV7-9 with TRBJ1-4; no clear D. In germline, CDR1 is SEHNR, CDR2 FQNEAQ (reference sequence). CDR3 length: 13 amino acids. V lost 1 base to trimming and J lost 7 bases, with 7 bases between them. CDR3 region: CASSLGISEKLFF. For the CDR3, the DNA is TGTGCCAGCAGCTTAGGTATTAGTGAAAAACTGTTTTTT.

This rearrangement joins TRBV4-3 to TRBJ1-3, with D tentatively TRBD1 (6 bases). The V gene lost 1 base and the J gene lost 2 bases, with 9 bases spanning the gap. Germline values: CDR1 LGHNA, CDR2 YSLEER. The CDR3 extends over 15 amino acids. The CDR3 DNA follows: TGCGCCAGCAGCCAAGGTAACAGGGCTGGAAACACCATATATTTT. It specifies CASSQGNRAGNTIYF.